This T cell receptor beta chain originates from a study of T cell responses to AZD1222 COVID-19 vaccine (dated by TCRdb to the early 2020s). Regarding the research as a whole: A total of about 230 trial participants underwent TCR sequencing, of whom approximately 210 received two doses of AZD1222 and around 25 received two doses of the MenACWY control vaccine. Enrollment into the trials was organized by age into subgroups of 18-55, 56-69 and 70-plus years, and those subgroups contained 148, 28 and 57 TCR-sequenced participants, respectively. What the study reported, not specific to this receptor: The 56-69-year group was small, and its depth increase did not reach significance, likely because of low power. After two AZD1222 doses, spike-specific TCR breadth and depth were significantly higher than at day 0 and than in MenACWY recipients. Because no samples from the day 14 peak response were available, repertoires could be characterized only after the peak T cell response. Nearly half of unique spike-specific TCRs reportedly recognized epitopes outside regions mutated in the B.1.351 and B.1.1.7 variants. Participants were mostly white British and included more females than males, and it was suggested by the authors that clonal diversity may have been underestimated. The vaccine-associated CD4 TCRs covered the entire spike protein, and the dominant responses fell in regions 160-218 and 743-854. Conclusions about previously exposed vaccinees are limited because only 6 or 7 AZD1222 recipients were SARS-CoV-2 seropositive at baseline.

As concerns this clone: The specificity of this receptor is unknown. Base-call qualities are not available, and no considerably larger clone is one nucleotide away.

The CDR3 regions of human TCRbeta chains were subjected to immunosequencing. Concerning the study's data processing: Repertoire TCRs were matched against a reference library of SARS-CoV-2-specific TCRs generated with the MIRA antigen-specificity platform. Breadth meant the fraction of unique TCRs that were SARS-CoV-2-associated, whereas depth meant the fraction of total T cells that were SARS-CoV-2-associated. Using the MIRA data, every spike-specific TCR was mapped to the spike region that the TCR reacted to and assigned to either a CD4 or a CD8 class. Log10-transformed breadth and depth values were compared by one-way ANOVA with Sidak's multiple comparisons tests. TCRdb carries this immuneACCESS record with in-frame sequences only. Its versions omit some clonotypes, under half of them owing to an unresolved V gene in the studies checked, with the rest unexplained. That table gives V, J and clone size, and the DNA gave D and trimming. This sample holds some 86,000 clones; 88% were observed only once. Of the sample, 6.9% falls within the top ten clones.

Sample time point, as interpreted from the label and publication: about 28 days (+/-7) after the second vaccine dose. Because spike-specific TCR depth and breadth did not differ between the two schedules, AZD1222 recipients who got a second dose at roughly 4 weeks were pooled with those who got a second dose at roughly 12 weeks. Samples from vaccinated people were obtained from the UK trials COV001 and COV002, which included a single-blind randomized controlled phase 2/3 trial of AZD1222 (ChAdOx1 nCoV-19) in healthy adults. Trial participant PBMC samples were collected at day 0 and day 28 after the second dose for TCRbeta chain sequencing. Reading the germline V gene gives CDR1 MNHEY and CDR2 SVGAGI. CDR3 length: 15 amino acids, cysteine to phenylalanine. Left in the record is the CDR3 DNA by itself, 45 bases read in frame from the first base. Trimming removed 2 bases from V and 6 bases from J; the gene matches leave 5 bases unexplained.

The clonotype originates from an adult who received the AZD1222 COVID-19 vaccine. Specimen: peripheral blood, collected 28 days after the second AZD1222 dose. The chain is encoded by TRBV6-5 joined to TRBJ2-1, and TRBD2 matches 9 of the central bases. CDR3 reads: CASSYVAGASNEQFF. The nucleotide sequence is TGTGCCAGCAGTTACGTAGCGGGAGCCTCCAATGAGCAGTTCTTC.